The present entry profiles one TCR beta chain with its context. Its antigen is currently not known. Base-call qualities are not available, and no considerably larger clone is one nucleotide away. This sample stems from a study of cytomegalovirus exposure and HLA in healthy donors (dated by TCRdb to the late 2010s). Concerning the study at large: The 650 to 750 repertoires of the first cohort and the roughly 120 validation repertoires were produced on the same platform, according to a later analysis. The study aimed to test whether cataloging public T cell receptors could reveal signatures of past pathogen exposure. To predict cytomegalovirus infection status, the study brought together high-throughput TCR immunosequencing, statistical association of individual TCRs with disease status, and machine learning. A separate validation cohort of approximately 130 different subjects was used in addition to the approximately 670-subject first cohort. Summary of the overall study and its limitations: While some public TCRs were present in many individuals, most TCR sequences turned up only very rarely across donors. In vitro tests confirmed that a few of the cytomegalovirus-associated TCR beta chains recognize cytomegalovirus antigens. Cytomegalovirus status was reported to be diagnosed by the classifier with high specificity and sensitivity in both the original and validation cohorts. A later analysis had no HLA typing for the validation cohort, so co-occurrence there was scored across all 130 or so repertoires. The study gave a list of 150 to 200 TCR beta chains associated with cytomegalovirus. According to the authors, the approach could potentially be generalized to other disease states and immunological phenotypes. A later analysis found that TCRs clustered in the first cohort also tended to co-occur in the 120 validation repertoires, with approximately 94% of cluster scores above 0.

The donors were included in the validation cohort of around 120 subjects, a group kept apart from the roughly 700-subject first cohort. Receptors were amplified or captured by the immunoSEQ multiplex PCR assay. For the original study's pipeline: A statistical classification framework was built for diagnosing cytomegalovirus status from the catalog of TCR beta chain sequences. Imported from immuneACCESS, the table was reduced by TCRdb to in-frame sequences with V and J called. These copies leave out some clones; in studies compared against another copy, an unresolved V gene accounts for under half, and the cause of the remainder is not known. That table furnishes V, J and clone size, whereas the DNA furnished D and trimming. In this sample the table shows about 240,000 clones, roughly 86% of which occur a single time. The leading ten clones occupy 1% to 1.5% of the sample. The V and J ends are trimmed by 6 bases and 1 base, leaving 12 bases between them. The germline V gene (reference sequence) yields SEHNR for CDR1 and FQNEAQ for CDR2. Taken from cysteine to phenylalanine, the CDR3 has 14 residues. The retained sequence is limited to the CDR3, 42 bases, with the frame set at the first base.

The sequence was obtained from a woman younger than 45 in good health and CMV-seropositive. The rearrangement combines TRBV7-9 with TRBJ2-5; the D gene is perhaps TRBD2, on 5 matching bases. The source material was PBMCs. CDR3 sequence: CASRLEKGQETQYF. The nucleotide sequence is TGTGCCAGCAGACTAGAGAAGGGCCAAGAGACCCAGTACTTC.